The source of this T cell receptor beta chain is a study of T cell repertoires in cytomegalovirus infection (dated by TCRdb to about 2019). At the level of the whole study: Donor HLA type was relevant to the analysis, as public TCR beta signatures indicated carriage of CMV infection together with the matching HLA type.

Sequencing was carried out with an Illumina HiSeq 1500. TCRdb reanalyzed the raw reads on its own, using fastp at Q25 for trimming and MiXCR for clone calling, and kept in-frame beta chains. Under each unique CDR3 protein, matching rows form one entry showing the most common genes and DNA. The sample yields roughly 640,000 distinct CDR3 sequences; roughly 26% were counted once. The biggest ten clones account for 8% of the sample. The CDR3 holds 15 amino acids from the cysteine to the phenylalanine. Solely the CDR3 DNA is kept, with 45 bases framed from the first base. A distance of 15 bases separates the germline ends of V and J, which lose 5 bases and 2 bases respectively. According to the germline V gene (reference sequence), CDR1 reads SEHNR and CDR2 reads FQNEAQ. About this clonotype itself: Its binding antigen is unknown. No much larger clone is present one base from it, and per-base qualities are unavailable.

Beyond this particular receptor, the publication reports: In the ex vivo response, HLA-C-restricted CMV-specific TCR beta clonotypes were dominant, and in two of eight donors the single most frequent clonotype came from this HLA-C-restricted group. Carriers of CMV infection plus the relevant HLA type were discriminated by the cumulative frequency of public TCR beta family members in the study cohort and in an independent roughly 380-donor cohort.

The clonotype comes from a human donor in good health (CMV status not recorded). Some clones in this sample may be carry-over from other donors' samples. The rearrangement combines TRBV7-9 with TRBJ1-2; no confident D gene assignment can be made. Sequencing was performed on CD8+ T cells from PBMCs. The DNA sequence is TGTGCCAGCAGCCCCTCGACTCAGAGGAACTATGGCTACACCTTC. Its protein is CASSPSTQRNYGYTF.